The clone carrying this T cell receptor (beta chain) was counted at least ten times. Its specificity is not known. Primed by a sample-barcoded 5' primer and a J-beta primer mix, a second PCR proceeded for 7 to 11 cycles. One entry per CDR3 protein, called by TCRdb with MiXCR from the 5' RACE reads. Seen here are approximately 2,000,000 distinct CDR3 sequences, about two fifths observed once, and the top ten hold more than 20%. The data derive from a study of blood T cells in healthy people across ages. Study information: For every two T cells, template switching captured about one barcoded beta molecule. Findings and caveats of the study: Leaving the PBMCs unsorted stopped any conclusive comparison of naive versus antigen-experienced cells.

Germline lookup yields CDR1 MNHEY and CDR2 SVGAGI. CDR3 size: 13 residues. The germline V and J ends were trimmed by 5 bases and 11 bases, with 18 bases remaining between them. Donors each provided approximately 9.6 milliliters of peripheral blood. This chain uses TRBV6-5 with TRBJ1-1; D unresolved. The sample consisted of blood. The source of this sequence is a human donor in good health. The CDR3 region has the DNA TGTGCCAGCAGTCCTCGCCAGGCTAGTGGGGCTTTCTTT. Protein product: CASSPRQASGAFF.